The clone carrying this TCR beta chain was found a few times. Its antigen remains unknown. These data are taken from a study of T cells in Graves' hyperthyroidism and ophthalmopathy. Study results and caveats: Most thyroid clonotypes with frequency above 0.001 were detected in blood.

The germline V gene encodes CDR1 MDHEN and CDR2 SYDVKM. This CDR3 has 13 amino acids. V shed 6 bases, J shed 6 bases, and the junction held 7 bases outside the gene matches. TCR beta CDR3 regions were amplified from RNA transcripts. The HTBI set primed first-round TCR CDR3 RT-PCR. TCRdb used MiXCR to reprocess the multiplex PCR reads, holding one entry per CDR3 protein. The top ten hold roughly 10% of the sample, which has roughly 500,000 distinct CDR3 sequences, around 22% seen once. Exclusions: uncontrolled infection, other autoimmune disease, pregnancy, lactation. V and J are TRBV28 and TRBJ2-7; 8 bases align to TRBD1. Sequencing was carried out using blood. The sequence was collected from a woman aged 25 to 39 with Graves' ophthalmopathy. CDR3: CASSPVTGGEQYF. CDR3 bases: TGTGCCAGCAGCCCTGTTACAGGGGGCGAGCAGTACTTC.